The text below deals with one TCR beta chain. Per the authors' pipeline: Using reference gene primer amplification, nucleated cell counts were estimated. TCRdb keeps only in-frame clones here, not all; method: immunoSEQ multiplex PCR. The V and J calls and clone size come from that table; D and trimming were worked out from the DNA. The table lists 150,000 to 200,000 clones, roughly 82% of them singletons. The CDR3 consists of 15 residues. Trimming took 3 bases from V and 5 from J, leaving 16 bases between them. Germline CDR1 is KGHSH and CDR2 is LQKENI. These data are taken from a study of blood T cell repertoires in COVID-19. For the study at large: The study drew acute and convalescent COVID-19 samples from the United States, Italy and Spain.

Individuals drawn from approximately 26 US areas were about 18 to 95 years old. Cohort 3 recovered donors had two negative PCRs, clearance, or symptom resolution. The TCR was taken from a man aged 50 to 59 who had recovered from COVID-19. The chain recombines TRBV18 with TRBJ2-5; no clear D gene. The sequenced sample consisted of PBMCs or T cells enriched from blood (not recorded which). The CDR3 region is CASSPLNLGWETQYF. The CDR3 coding sequence is TGTGCCAGCTCACCTCTAAACCTCGGGTGGGAGACCCAGTACTTC. Full variable domain (remainder filled in from reference TRBV18 and TRBJ2-5): NAGVMQNPRHLVRRRGQEARLRCSPMKGHSHVYWYRQLPEEGLKFMVYLQKENIIDESGMPKERFSAEFPKEGPSILRIQQVVRGDSAAYFCASSPLNLGWETQYFGPGTRLLVL.